This section outlines one T cell receptor beta chain sequence together with its context. The target antigen is unknown. This record belongs to a study of cytomegalovirus exposure and HLA in healthy donors. Broader study findings: HLA-A and HLA-B allele assignments for most subjects were reportedly predicted accurately using TCR beta sequences.

Deletions cut 8 bases from V and 4 bases from J, with 8 bases between. The CDR3 is 11 amino acids. Looked up from germline, CDR1 is SGHDN and CDR2 is FVKESK. 13 Jbeta primers and 60 Vbeta primers were used for the PCR. Assay: immunoSEQ multiplex PCR; the TCRdb copy retains only in-frame clones and omits some. Of some 180,000 clones in the sample, around 80% were seen once. The sequencing sample was made of PBMCs. The chain has TRBV14 and TRBJ1-1, with unresolved D. The source is a man younger than 35 in good health and CMV-seronegative. The CDR3 spells CASGPGTEAFF. CDR3 sequence (DNA): TGTGCCAGCGGCCCCGGCACTGAAGCTTTCTTT. Looking up the rest from reference TRBV14 and TRBJ1-1 gives the full variable domain: EAGVTQFPSHSVIEKGQTVTLRCDPISGHDNLYWYRRVMGKEIKFLLHFVKESKQDESGMPNNRFLAERTGGTYSTLKVQPAELEDSGVYFCASGPGTEAFFGQGTRLTVV.